This entry lists 18 T cell receptor beta chains sequenced from one sample in a study of T cell responses to AZD1222 COVID-19 vaccine. TCRdb's table, derived via immunoSEQ multiplex PCR, lists solely in-frame clones and lacks some. The sample carries about 86,000 clones, roughly 90% recorded once. Here the sequenced sample was peripheral blood, taken 28 days after the second AZD1222 dose. These receptors were collected from an adult who received the AZD1222 COVID-19 vaccine.

This chain joins TRBV25-1 and TRBJ2-7; D unclear. Trimming cost V 8 bases and J 2 bases, with 16 bases left between them. The CDR3 consists of 14 residues. The germline V gene encodes CDR1 MGHDK and CDR2 SYGVNS. CDR3 sequence: CASRLEESPYEQYF. CDR3 DNA sequence: TGTGCCAGCCGCTTAGAGGAGTCACCCTACGAGCAGTACTTC.

In its sample, this clone was seen once. The rearrangement links TRBV5-1 to TRBJ2-5, with D possibly TRBD2 on 6 matching bases. The CDR3 is 15 residues long. The V gene lost 3 bases and the J gene lost 1 base, with 13 bases spanning the gap. Germline CDR1 is SGHRS and CDR2 is YFSETQ. The CDR3 DNA follows: TGCGCCAGCAGCTGGGGCGCGGGGACCCAAGAGACCCAGTACTTC. Translated: CASSWGAGTQETQYF.

This clone was counted a single time. J is TRBJ1-1 and V is TRBV6-5; D gene unclear. V lost 0 bases and J 9 bases, leaving 17 bases between the germline ends. Germline V CDR1 and CDR2: MNHEY, SVGAGI. This CDR3 is 15 amino acids long. The CDR3 sequence is CASSYSSTVNAQAFF. CDR3 DNA sequence: TGTGCCAGCAGTTACTCGTCGACGGTAAACGCCCAAGCTTTCTTT.

The rearrangement joins TRBV6-2 or TRBV6-3 to TRBJ1-2, with 7 bases fitting TRBD1. J was trimmed by 4 bases and V by 6 bases; bases with no gene match: 8. Germline V gives CDR1 MNHEY, CDR2 SVGEGT. This CDR3 is 14 amino acids long. The CDR3 DNA reads as TGTGCCAGCAGCCCCCGAGGGGGCGGCTATGGCTACACCTTC. Protein sequence: CASSPRGGGYGYTF.

The V gene is TRBV28, the J gene TRBJ2-6; D may match TRBD1 or TRBD2 (6 bases each). V was trimmed by 3 bases and J by 4 bases, leaving 19 bases between them. CDR1 is MDHEN and CDR2 is SYDVKM in the germline V gene. The CDR3 is made up of 18 amino acids. The CDR3 nucleotides are TGTGCCAGCAGTTTTTTGGGACCGGGGGCCGGGGGGGCCAACGTCCTGACTTTC. Protein: CASSFLGPGAGGANVLTF.

The J gene is TRBJ2-1, the V gene TRBV7-3, with D uncertain. CDR3 size: 18 residues. Deletions cut 5 bases from V and 0 bases from J, with 20 bases between. CDR1 and CDR2 (germline): SGHTA, FQGTGA. In nucleotides, the CDR3 is TGTGCCAGCAGCCTTGGTAGATCCGGGCCACGCTCCTACAATGAGCAGTTCTTC. Encoded protein: CASSLGRSGPRSYNEQFF. Variable domain in full (rest from reference TRBV7-3 and TRBJ2-1): GAGVSQTPSNKVTEKGKYVELRCDPISGHTALYWYRQSLGQGPEFLIYFQGTGAADDSGLPNDRFFAVRPEGSVSTLKIQRTERGDSAVYLCASSLGRSGPRSYNEQFFGPGTRLTVL.

The rearrangement uses TRBV5-5 and TRBJ1-3, with TRBD1 identical over 8 bases. Germline V gives CDR1 SGHKS, CDR2 YYEKEE (reference sequence). The V and J ends lost 4 bases and 4 bases, in that order; junction bases with no gene match: 13. CDR3 size: 17 residues. The CDR3, as DNA: TGTGCCAGCAGCATGAACGGAGGACAGGGTACCGGAAACACCATATATTTT. Encoded protein: CASSMNGGQGTGNTIYF.

The CDR3: CASSYVGDWGTEAFF. The CDR3 bases are TGTGCCAGCAGTTACGTGGGAGATTGGGGCACTGAAGCTTTCTTT. This rearrangement joins TRBV6-2 or TRBV6-3 to TRBJ1-1; no clear D gene. V lost 2 bases and J lost 4, with 14 bases in between. CDR1 is MNHEY and CDR2 is SVGEGT in the germline V gene. The CDR3 length is 15 residues.

This sequence joins TRBV18 and TRBJ2-7; 12 bases are a match to TRBD2. Looked up from germline, CDR1 is KGHSH and CDR2 is LQKENI. J lost 2 bases, V lost 5 bases, and 4 bases had no gene match. The CDR3 contains 15 residues. The CDR3 bases are TGTGCCAGCTCAACGGCTAGCGGGGGGGCCTACGAGCAGTACTTC. Encoded protein: CASSTASGGAYEQYF.

J is TRBJ1-1 and V is TRBV11-3, with D perhaps matching TRBD1 (6 bases). CDR1 is SGHNT and CDR2 is YENEEA in the germline V gene. The V and J ends lost 5 bases and 6 bases respectively, with 13 bases between them. The CDR3 extends over 13 amino acids. The CDR3 region has the DNA TGTGCCAGCAGCCCTAAGGGGGGGGCTGAAGCTTTCTTT. Translated: CASSPKGGAEAFF.

CDR3 nucleotides: TGTGCCACCAGCAGCGGGACAATCGGGGAAAAACTGTTTTTT. Residues: CATSSGTIGEKLFF. The chain combines TRBV15 with TRBJ1-4; weak D call: TRBD1 (6 bases). Germline V gives CDR1 LNHNV, CDR2 YYDKDF (reference sequence). V was trimmed by 3 bases and J by 8 bases, leaving 13 bases between them. The CDR3 is 14 residues long. The whole variable domain, remainder taken from reference TRBV15 and TRBJ1-4, is DAMVIQNPRYQVTQFGKPVTLSCSQTLNHNVMYWYQQKSSQAPKLLFHYYDKDFNNEADTPDNFQSRRPNTSFCFLDIRSPGLGDTAMYLCATSSGTIGEKLFFGSGTQLSVL.

The gene calls are TRBV7-2 and TRBJ2-7, with D possibly being TRBD1 (5 bases). The length of the CDR3 is 16 residues. Trimming stripped 1 base from V and 3 bases from J, with 16 bases between. Germline values: CDR1 SGHTA, CDR2 FQGNSA. The CDR3 DNA sequence: TGTGCCAGCAGCTTAGGCGGTTGGGGCAGCCTCTACGAGCAGTACTTC. This gives the protein CASSLGGWGSLYEQYF. Together with reference TRBV7-2 and TRBJ2-7, the CDR3 gives the full variable domain: GAGVSQSPSNKVTEKGKDVELRCDPISGHTALYWYRQSLGQGLEFLIYFQGNSAPDKSGLPSDRFSAERTGGSVSTLTIQRTQQEDSAVYLCASSLGGWGSLYEQYFGPGTRLTVT.

The J gene is TRBJ1-4, the V gene TRBV28, with 9 bases matching TRBD1. Germline assignment: CDR1 MDHEN and CDR2 SYDVKM. With 9 bases clipped from V and 0 bases from J, the junction kept 5 bases outside the gene matches. The length of the CDR3 is 15 residues. This CDR3 is CASSQGAATNEKLFF. The CDR3 DNA reads as TGTGCCAGTTCACAGGGGGCTGCAACTAATGAAAAACTGTTTTTT.

The chain couples TRBV21-1 to TRBJ1-2. TRBV21-1 is described as a pseudogene. This CDR3 comprises 14 residues. The CDR3 region has the DNA TGTGCCAGCATGGTCGAGGGGAAAAACTATGGCTACACCTTC. Encoded protein: CASMVEGKNYGYTF.

This clone has only one observation. V and J are TRBV10-3 and TRBJ2-5; D is uncertain. The V end was cut by 3 bases, the J end by 3 bases, with 5 bases between. In germline, CDR1 is ENHRY, CDR2 SYGVKD. This CDR3 is 12 amino acids long. The CDR3 spells CAISEREETQYF. DNA for the CDR3: TGTGCCATCAGTGAACGGGAAGAGACCCAGTACTTC.

This CDR3 reads CASSNRVALSGNTIYF. CDR3 bases: TGTGCCAGCAGCAACCGGGTCGCCCTCTCTGGAAACACCATATATTTT. The V call is TRBV7-2, the J call TRBJ1-3; unclear D gene. The CDR3 runs to 16 residues. Trimming removed 5 bases at V and 0 bases at J, with 14 bases between. CDR1 SGHTA and CDR2 FQGNSA come from the germline V gene.

This CDR3 reads CASSLVGGSYNSPLHF. The CDR3 bases are TGCGCCAGCAGCTTGGTTGGCGGCTCCTATAATTCACCCCTCCACTTT. The gene calls are TRBV5-1 and TRBJ1-6; D gene ambiguous. CDR3 length: 16 amino acids. V was pared by 0 bases and J by 0 bases, with 7 bases between. CDR1 and CDR2 (germline): SGHRS, YFSETQ.

In this sample, this clone turned up once. J is TRBJ1-1 and V is TRBV5-1; 8 bases align to TRBD1. The CDR3 spans 14 residues. CDR1 and CDR2 from the germline V gene are SGHRS and YFSETQ. The trim removed 4 bases at V and 4 bases at J, leaving 6 bases unmatched. The CDR3 loop is CASSDTGGTTEAFF. In DNA form, the CDR3 reads TGCGCCAGCAGCGATACAGGGGGTACCACTGAAGCTTTCTTT.